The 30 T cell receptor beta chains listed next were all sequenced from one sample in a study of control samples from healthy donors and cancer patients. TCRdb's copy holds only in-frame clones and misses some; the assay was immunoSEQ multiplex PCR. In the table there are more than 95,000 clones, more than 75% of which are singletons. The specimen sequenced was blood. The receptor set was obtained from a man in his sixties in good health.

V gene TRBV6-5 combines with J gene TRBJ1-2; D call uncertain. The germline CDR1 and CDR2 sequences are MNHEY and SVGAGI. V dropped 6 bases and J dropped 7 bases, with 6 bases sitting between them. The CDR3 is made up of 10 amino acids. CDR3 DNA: TGTGCCAGCAGGGATGTTGGCTACACCTTC. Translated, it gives CASRDVGYTF.

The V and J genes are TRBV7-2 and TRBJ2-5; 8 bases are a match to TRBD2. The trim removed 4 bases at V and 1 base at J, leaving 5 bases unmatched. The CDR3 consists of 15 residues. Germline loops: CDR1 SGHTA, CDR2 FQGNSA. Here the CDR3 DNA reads TGTGCCAGCAGCTGGATTCTAGCGGGCCAAGAGACCCAGTACTTC. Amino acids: CASSWILAGQETQYF.

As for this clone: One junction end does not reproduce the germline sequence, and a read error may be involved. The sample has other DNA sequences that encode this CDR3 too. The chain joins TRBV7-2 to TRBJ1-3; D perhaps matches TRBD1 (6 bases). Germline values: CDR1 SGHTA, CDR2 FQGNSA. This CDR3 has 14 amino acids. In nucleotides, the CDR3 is TGTGCCAGCAGCTTCTCAGGGGCAGGAAACACTATATATTTT. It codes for CASSFSGAGNTIYF.

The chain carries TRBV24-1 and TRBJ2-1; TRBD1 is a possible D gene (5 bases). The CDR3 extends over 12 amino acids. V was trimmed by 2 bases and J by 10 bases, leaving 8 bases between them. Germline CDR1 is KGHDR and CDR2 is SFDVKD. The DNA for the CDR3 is TGTGCCACCAGTGATTGGGGCCCGGAGCAGTTCTTC. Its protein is CATSDWGPEQFF.

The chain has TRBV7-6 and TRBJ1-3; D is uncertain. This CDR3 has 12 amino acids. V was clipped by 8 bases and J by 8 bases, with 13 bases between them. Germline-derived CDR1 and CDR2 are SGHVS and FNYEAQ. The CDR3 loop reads CASPVPTDTIYF. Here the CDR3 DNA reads TGTGCCAGCCCAGTACCGACGGACACCATATATTTT.

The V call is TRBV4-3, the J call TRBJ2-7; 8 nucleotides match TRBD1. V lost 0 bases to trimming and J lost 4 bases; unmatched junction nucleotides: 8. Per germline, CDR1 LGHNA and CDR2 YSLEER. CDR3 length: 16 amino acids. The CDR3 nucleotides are TGCGCCAGCAGCCAAGAATGGCGGGACAGGTCGTACGAGCAGTACTTC. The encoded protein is CASSQEWRDRSYEQYF.

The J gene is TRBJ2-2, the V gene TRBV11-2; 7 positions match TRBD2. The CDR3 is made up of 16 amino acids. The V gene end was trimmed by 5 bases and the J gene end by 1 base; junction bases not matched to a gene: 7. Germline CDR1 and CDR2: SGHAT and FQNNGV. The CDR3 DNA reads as TGTGCCAGCAGCCGAGCGGGGACCGTGAACACCGGGGAGCTGTTTTTT. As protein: CASSRAGTVNTGELFF.

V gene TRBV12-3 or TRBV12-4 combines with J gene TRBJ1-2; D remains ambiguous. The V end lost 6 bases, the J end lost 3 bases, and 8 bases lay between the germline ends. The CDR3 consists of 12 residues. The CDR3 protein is CASSVSYYGYTF. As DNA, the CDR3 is TGTGCCAGCAGCGTATCATACTATGGCTACACCTTC.

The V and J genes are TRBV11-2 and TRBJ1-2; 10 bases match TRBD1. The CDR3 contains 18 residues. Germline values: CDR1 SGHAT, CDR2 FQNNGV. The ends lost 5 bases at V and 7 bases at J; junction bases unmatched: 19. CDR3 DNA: TGTGCCAGCAGCCCCTCCCCCGAAGAATGGGACAGGGGAGTTGGCTACACCTTC. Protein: CASSPSPEEWDRGVGYTF.

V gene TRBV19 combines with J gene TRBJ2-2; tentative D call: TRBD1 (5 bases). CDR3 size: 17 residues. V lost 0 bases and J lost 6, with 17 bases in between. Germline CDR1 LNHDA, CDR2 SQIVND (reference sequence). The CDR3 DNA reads TGTGCCAGTAGTATAGATGGGGCGCCAGTCGCCCCCGGGGAGCTGTTTTTT. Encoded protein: CASSIDGAPVAPGELFF.

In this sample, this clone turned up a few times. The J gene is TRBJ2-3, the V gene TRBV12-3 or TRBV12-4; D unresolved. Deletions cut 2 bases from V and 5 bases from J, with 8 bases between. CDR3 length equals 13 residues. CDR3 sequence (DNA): TGTGCCAGCAGTTTATTATGGTTAGATACGCAGTATTTT. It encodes CASSLLWLDTQYF.

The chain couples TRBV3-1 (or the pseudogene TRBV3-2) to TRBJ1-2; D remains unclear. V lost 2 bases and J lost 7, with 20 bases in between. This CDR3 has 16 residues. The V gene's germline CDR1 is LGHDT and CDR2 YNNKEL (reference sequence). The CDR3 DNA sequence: TGTGCCAGCAGCCAAAGATCCGACTCCCGTGATGGTGGCTACACCTTC. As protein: CASSQRSDSRDGGYTF.

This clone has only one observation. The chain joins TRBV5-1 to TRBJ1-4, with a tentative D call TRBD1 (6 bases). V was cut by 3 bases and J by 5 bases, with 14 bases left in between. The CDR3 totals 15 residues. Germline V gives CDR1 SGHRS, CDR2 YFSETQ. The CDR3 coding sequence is TGCGCCAGCAGCTATCATGTACAGGGAAATGAAAAACTGTTTTTT. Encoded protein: CASSYHVQGNEKLFF.

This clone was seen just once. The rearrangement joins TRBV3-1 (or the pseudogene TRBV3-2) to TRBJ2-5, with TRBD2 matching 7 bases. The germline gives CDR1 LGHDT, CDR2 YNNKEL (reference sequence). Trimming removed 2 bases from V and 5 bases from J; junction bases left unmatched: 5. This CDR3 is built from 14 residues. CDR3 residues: CASSQLGGFETQYF. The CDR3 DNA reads TGTGCCAGCAGCCAACTCGGGGGGTTCGAGACCCAGTACTTC.

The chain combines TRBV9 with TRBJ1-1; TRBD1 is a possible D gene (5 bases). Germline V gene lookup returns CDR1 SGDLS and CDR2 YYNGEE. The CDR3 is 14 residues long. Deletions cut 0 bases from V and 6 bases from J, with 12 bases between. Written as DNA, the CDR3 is TGTGCCAGCAGCGTAGGACCAGAGGGGTCTGAAGCTTTCTTT. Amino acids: CASSVGPEGSEAFF.

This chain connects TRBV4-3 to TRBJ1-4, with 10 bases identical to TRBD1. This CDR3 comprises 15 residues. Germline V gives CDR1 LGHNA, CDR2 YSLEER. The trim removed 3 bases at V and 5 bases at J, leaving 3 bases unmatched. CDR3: CASSHPGQGNEKLFF. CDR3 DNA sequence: TGCGCCAGCAGCCACCCGGGACAGGGGAATGAAAAACTGTTTTTT.

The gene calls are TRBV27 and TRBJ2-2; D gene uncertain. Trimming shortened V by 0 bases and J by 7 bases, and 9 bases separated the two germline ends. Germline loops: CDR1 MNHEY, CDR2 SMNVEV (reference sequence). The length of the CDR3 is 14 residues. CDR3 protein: CASSLSPGDGELFF. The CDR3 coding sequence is TGTGCCAGCAGTTTATCGCCGGGTGACGGGGAGCTGTTTTTT.

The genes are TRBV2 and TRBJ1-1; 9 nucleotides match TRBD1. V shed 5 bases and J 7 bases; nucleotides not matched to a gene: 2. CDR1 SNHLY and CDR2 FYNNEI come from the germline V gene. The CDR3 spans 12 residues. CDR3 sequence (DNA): TGTGCCAGCAGTAGGGACAGGGTTGAAGCTTTCTTT. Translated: CASSRDRVEAFF.

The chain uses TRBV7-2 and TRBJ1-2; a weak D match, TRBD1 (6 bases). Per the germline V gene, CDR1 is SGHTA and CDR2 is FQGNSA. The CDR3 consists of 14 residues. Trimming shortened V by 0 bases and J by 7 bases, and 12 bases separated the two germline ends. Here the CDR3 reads CASSLALRGGGYTF. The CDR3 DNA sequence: TGTGCCAGCAGCTTAGCGCTAAGGGGGGGTGGCTACACCTTC. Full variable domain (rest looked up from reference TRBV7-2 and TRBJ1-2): GAGVSQSPSNKVTEKGKDVELRCDPISGHTALYWYRQSLGQGLEFLIYFQGNSAPDKSGLPSDRFSAERTGGSVSTLTIQRTQQEDSAVYLCASSLALRGGGYTFGSGTRLTVV.

This chain's CDR3 is CASSYGDRGGEQYF. DNA of the CDR3: TGTGCCAGCAGTTACGGGGACAGGGGTGGCGAGCAGTACTTC. This chain uses TRBV6-6 with TRBJ2-7; TRBD1 aligns across 10 bases. Germline V lookup: CDR1 MNHNY, CDR2 SVGAGI (reference sequence). Germline trimming cut 2 bases from V and 6 bases from J; bases unmatched to any gene: 4. The CDR3 spans 14 residues.

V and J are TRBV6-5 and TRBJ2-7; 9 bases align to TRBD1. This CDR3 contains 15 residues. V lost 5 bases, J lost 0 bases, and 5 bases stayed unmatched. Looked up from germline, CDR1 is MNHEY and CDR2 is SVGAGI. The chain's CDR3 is CASSPGTGHSYEQYF. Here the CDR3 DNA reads TGTGCCAGCAGTCCCGGGACAGGGCACTCCTACGAGCAGTACTTC.

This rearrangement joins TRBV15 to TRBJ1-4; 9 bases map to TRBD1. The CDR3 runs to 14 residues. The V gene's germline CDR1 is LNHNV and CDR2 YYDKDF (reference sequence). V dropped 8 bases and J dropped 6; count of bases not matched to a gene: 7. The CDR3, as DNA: TGTGCCACCGGCCGGGACAGGGTTTATGAAAAACTGTTTTTT. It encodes CATGRDRVYEKLFF. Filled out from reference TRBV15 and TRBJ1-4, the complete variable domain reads DAMVIQNPRYQVTQFGKPVTLSCSQTLNHNVMYWYQQKSSQAPKLLFHYYDKDFNNEADTPDNFQSRRPNTSFCFLDIRSPGLGDTAMYLCATGRDRVYEKLFFGSGTQLSVL.

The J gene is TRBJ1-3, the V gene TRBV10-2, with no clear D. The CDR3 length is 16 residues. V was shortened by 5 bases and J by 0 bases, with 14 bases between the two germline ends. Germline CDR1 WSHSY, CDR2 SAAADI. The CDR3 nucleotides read TGCGCCAGCAGTTTCACCGGACTGGGCTCTGGAAACACCATATATTTT. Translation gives CASSFTGLGSGNTIYF.

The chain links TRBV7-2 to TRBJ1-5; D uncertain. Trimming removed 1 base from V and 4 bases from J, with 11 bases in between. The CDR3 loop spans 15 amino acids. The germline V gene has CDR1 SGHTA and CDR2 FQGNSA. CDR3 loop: CASSLVKATNQPQHF. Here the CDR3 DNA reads TGTGCCAGCAGCTTAGTAAAGGCCACGAATCAGCCCCAGCATTTT.

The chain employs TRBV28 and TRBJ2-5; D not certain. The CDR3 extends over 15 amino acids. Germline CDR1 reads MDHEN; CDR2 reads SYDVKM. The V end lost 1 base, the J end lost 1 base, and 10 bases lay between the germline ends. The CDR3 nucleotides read TGTGCCAGCAGTTTATTAGGGAAGCCCCAAGAGACCCAGTACTTC. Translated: CASSLLGKPQETQYF. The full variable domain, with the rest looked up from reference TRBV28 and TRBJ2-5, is DVKVTQSSRYLVKRTGEKVFLECVQDMDHENMFWYRQDPGLGLRLIYFSYDVKMKEKGDIPEGYSVSREKKERFSLILESASTNQTSMYLCASSLLGKPQETQYFGPGTRLLVL.

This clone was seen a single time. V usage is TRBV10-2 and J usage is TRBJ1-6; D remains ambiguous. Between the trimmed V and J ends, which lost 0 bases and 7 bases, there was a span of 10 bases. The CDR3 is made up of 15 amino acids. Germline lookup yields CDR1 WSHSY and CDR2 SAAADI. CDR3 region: CASSESVQSNSPLHF. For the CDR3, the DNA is TGCGCCAGCAGTGAGTCGGTACAGTCCAATTCACCCCTCCACTTT.

The DNA for the CDR3 is TGCGCCAGCAGCAAACGGACTGACATCCTCACTGGAAACACCATATATTTT. Its protein is CASSKRTDILTGNTIYF. The rearrangement uses TRBV4-1 and TRBJ1-3; D gene ambiguous. The germline V gene has CDR1 MGHRA and CDR2 YSYEKL. V lost 5 bases, J lost 2 bases, and 19 bases lay in between. The CDR3 contains 17 residues.

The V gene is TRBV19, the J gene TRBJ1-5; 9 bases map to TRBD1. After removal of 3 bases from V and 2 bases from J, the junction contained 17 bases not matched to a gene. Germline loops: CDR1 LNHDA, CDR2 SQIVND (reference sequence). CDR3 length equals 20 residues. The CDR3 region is CASSILGTGYDQIRNQPQHF. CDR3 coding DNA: TGTGCCAGTAGTATCCTCGGGACAGGGTACGACCAAATTCGCAATCAGCCCCAGCATTTT.

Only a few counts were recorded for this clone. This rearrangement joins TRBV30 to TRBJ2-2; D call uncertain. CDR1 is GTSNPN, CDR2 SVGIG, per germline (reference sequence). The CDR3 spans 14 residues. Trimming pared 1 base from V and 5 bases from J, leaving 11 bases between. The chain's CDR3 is CAWSGQSPTGELFF. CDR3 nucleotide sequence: TGTGCCTGGAGTGGTCAGAGTCCTACCGGGGAGCTGTTTTTT. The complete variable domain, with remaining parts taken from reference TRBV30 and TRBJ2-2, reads SQTIHQWPATLVQPVGSPLSLECTVEGTSNPNLYWYRQAAGRGLQLLFYSVGIGQISSEVPQNLSASRPQDRQFILSSKKLLLSDSGFYLCAWSGQSPTGELFFGEGSRLTVL.

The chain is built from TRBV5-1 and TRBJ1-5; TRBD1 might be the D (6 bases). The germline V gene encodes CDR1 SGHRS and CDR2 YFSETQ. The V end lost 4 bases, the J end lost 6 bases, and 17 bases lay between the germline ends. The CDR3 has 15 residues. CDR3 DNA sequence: TGCGCCAGCAGCGTCTCAGGGGCAGGGAGTCAGCCCCAGCATTTT. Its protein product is CASSVSGAGSQPQHF. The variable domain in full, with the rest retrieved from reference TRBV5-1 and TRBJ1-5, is KAGVTQTPRYLIKTRGQQVTLSCSPISGHRSVSWYQQTPGQGLQFLFEYFSETQRNKGNFPGRFSGRQFSNSRSEMNVSTLELGDSALYLCASSVSGAGSQPQHFGDGTRLSIL.